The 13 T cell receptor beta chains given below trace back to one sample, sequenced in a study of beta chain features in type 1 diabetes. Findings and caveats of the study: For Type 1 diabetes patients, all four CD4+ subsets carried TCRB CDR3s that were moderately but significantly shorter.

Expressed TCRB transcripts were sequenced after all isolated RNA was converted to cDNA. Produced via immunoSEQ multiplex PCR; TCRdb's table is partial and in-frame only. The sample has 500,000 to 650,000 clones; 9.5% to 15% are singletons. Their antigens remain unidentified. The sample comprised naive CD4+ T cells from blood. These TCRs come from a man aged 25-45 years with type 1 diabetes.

The CDR3 loop reads CASSFTRQGLAKNIQYF. The DNA for the CDR3 is TGTGCCAGCAGTTTTACCCGACAGGGGCTAGCCAAAAACATTCAGTACTTC. The genes are TRBV2 and TRBJ2-4; 8 bases map to TRBD1. This CDR3 contains 17 residues. Germline CDR1 SNHLY, CDR2 FYNNEI. J lost 0 bases, V lost 5 bases, and 9 bases had no gene match.

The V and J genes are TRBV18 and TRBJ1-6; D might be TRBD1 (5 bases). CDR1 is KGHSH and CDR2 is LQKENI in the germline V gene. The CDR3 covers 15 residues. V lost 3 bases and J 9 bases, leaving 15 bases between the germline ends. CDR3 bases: TGTGCCAGCTCACCCCGGGACCAAGGGAGTTCACCCCTCCACTTT. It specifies CASSPRDQGSSPLHF.

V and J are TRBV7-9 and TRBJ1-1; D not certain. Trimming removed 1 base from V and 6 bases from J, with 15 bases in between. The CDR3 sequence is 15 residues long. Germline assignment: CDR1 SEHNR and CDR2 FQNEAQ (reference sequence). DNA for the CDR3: TGTGCCAGCAGCTTAGGTTCACTTCCGGGAGCTGAAGCTTTCTTT. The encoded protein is CASSLGSLPGAEAFF.

CDR3 DNA: TGTGCCAGCAGTTACAGAGTTGTCACCGGGGAGCTGTTTTTT. It specifies CASSYRVVTGELFF. The chain carries TRBV6-5 and TRBJ2-2; D is ambiguous. This CDR3 has 14 amino acids. The V and J ends lost 2 bases and 4 bases respectively, with 8 bases between them. Germline V gene sequence: CDR1 MNHEY, CDR2 SVGAGI.

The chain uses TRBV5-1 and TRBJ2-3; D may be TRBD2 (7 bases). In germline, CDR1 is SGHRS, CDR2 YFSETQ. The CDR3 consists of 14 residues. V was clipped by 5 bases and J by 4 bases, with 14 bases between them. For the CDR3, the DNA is TGCGCCAGCAGAACGACGGGGGGCCCAGATACGCAGTATTTT. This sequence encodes CASRTTGGPDTQYF.

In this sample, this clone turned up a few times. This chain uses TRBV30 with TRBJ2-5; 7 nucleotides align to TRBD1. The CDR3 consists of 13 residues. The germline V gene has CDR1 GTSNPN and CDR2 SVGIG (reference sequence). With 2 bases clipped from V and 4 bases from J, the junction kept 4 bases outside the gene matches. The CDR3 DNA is TGTGCCTGGAGTCCGACAGGGTTAGAGACCCAGTACTTC. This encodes CAWSPTGLETQYF.

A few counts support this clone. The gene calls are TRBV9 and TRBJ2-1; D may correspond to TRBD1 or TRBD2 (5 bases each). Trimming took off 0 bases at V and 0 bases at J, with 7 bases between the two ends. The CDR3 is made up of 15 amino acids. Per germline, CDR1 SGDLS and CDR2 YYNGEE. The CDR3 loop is CASSVGGPSYNEQFF. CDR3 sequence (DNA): TGTGCCAGCAGCGTAGGGGGACCCTCCTACAATGAGCAGTTCTTC.

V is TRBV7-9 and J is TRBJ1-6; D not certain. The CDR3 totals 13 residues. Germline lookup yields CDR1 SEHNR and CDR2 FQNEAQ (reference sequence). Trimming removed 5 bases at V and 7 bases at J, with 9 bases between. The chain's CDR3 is CASSLSGNSPLHF. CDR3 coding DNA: TGTGCCAGCAGCCTCAGCGGGAATTCACCCCTCCACTTT.

In DNA form, the CDR3 reads TGTGCCACCGAGGACAGGGGGGGCACCTACGAGCAGTACTTC. Protein sequence: CATEDRGGTYEQYF. This chain links TRBV6-5 with TRBJ2-7; 10 nucleotides match TRBD1. The CDR3 runs 14 residues. V was clipped by 10 bases and J by 2 bases; unmatched bases: 8. Looked up from germline, CDR1 is MNHEY and CDR2 is SVGAGI.

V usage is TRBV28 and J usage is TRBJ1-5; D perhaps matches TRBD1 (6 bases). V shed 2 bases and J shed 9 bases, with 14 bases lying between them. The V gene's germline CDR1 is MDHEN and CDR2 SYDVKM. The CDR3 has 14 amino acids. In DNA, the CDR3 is TGTGCCAGCAGTTTACCAGGGGCTCAGGGGCCCCAGCATTTT. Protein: CASSLPGAQGPQHF.

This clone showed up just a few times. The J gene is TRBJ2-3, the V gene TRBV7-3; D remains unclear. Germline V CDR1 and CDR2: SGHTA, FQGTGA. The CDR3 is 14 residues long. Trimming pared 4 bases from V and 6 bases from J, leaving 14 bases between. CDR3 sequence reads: CASSSDPGWDTQYF. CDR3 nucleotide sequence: TGTGCCAGCAGCTCGGACCCCGGTTGGGATACGCAGTATTTT.

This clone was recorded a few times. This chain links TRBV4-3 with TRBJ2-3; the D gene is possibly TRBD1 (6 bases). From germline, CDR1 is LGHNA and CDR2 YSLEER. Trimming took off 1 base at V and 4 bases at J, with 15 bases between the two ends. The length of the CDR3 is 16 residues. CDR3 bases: TGCGCCAGCAGCCAAGGAGACAGGTTTGGGGCAGATACGCAGTATTTT. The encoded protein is CASSQGDRFGADTQYF.

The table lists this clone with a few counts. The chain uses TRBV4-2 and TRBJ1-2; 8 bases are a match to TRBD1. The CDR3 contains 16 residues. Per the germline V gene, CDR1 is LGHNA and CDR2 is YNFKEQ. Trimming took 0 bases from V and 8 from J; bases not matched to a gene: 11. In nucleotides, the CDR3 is TGTGCCAGCAGCCAAGAGGGACAGGACCTTGATCGCGGCTACACCTTC. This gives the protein CASSQEGQDLDRGYTF.